This is a list of T cell receptor beta chains from one sample in a study of cytomegalovirus exposure and HLA in healthy donors. Data came from immunoSEQ multiplex PCR; TCRdb stores just in-frame clones and leaves some out. The data contain over 150,000 clones, about 85% of them seen just once; the ten biggest clones take up approximately 7.7%. The specimen was PBMCs. Receptors were obtained from a man aged 25 to 40 in good health and CMV-seropositive. The CDR3 runs from the conserved cysteine through the conserved F or W. D genes are given only for firm matches. The size of a clone is reported for some rows only, either as once, few or many, or as a class for expanded clones.

D gene	V gene	clone size	J gene	CDR3 DNA	CDR3 protein
-	TRBV4-3	-	TRBJ1-2	TGCGCCAGCAGCCAAGACGGGAACGGAAACTATGGCTACACCTTC	CASSQDGNGNYGYTF
-	TRBV2	-	TRBJ1-2	TGTGCCAGCAGTATCCAGGGGTGGGGCTACACCTTC	CASSIQGWGYTF
TRBD2	TRBV7-2	-	TRBJ2-1	TGTGCCAGCAGCCTCACAAGTGCGGGAGGGCCGGTTGAGCAGTTCTTC	CASSLTSAGGPVEQFF
TRBD2	TRBV28	-	TRBJ2-1	TGTGCCAGCAGTTTCTCTTCCCAAACCGGGACTAGATACAATGAGCAGTTCTTC	CASSFSSQTGTRYNEQFF
-	TRBV4-3	-	TRBJ1-5	TGCGCCAGCAGCCAAGATCGCAGGGATCAGCCCCAGCATTTT	CASSQDRRDQPQHF
TRBD2	TRBV30	-	TRBJ2-7	TGTGCCTGGAAAAAGCGGGGGGGCCTGTCGAACGAGCAGTACTTC	CAWKKRGGLSNEQYF
-	TRBV7-2	-	TRBJ2-7	TGTGCCAGCAGCTTAGCAGGGGGCGGGAACGAGCAGTACTTC	CASSLAGGGNEQYF
TRBD1	TRBV4-3	-	TRBJ1-5	TGCGCCAGCAGCCAAGTCACAGGGGCCCATCAGCCCCAGCATTTT	CASSQVTGAHQPQHF
TRBD2	TRBV4-1	-	TRBJ2-7	TGCGCCAGCAGCCAACTCGGACTAGCGGACTCCTACGAGCAGTACTTC	CASSQLGLADSYEQYF
-	TRBV6-6	-	TRBJ1-4	TGTGCCAGCAGTTACGGCCAGGGGTCGACTAATGAAAAACTGTTTTTT	CASSYGQGSTNEKLFF
TRBD1	TRBV30	-	TRBJ2-1	TGTGCCTTGGATAGGGGACAGGGGAATGAGCAGTTCTTC	CALDRGQGNEQFF
TRBD2	TRBV11-2	-	TRBJ2-7	TGTGCCAGCAGCTCCCTAAGCGGGATCTACGAGCAGTACTTC	CASSSLSGIYEQYF
TRBD1	TRBV19	-	TRBJ1-2	TGTGCCAGTAGTATAGTGGGACAGGATGGCTACACCTTC	CASSIVGQDGYTF
-	TRBV2	once	TRBJ1-6	TGTGCCAGCAGTGAAGCCAGGCACAGCTTCTATAATTCACCCCTCCACTTT	CASSEARHSFYNSPLHF
-	TRBV5-8	-	TRBJ2-3	TGTGCCAGCAGCTTCTCCCGGGGCACAGATACGCAGTATTTT	CASSFSRGTDTQYF
-	TRBV5-6	-	TRBJ2-3	TGTGCCAGCAGCTCATTTCATACAGATACGCAGTATTTT	CASSSFHTDTQYF
-	TRBV6-1	-	TRBJ1-1	TGTGCCAGCAGTGAAGGCAGGGCAGACGAAGCTTTCTTT	CASSEGRADEAFF
-	TRBV30	-	TRBJ1-5	TGTGCCTGGGATAGTGGTAGTCAGCCCCAGCATTTT	CAWDSGSQPQHF
TRBD2	TRBV10-3	-	TRBJ2-5	TGTGCCATCAGTGACTCCACTCGGGGGGGCGGGGCGGAGACCCAGTACTTC	CAISDSTRGGGAETQYF
TRBD1	TRBV10-3	-	TRBJ1-1	TGTGCCATCAGAGGACAGGGGGCCCTTACCATGAACACTGAAGCTTTCTTT	CAIRGQGALTMNTEAFF
-	TRBV27	-	TRBJ2-7	TGTGCCAGCAGTTCAGGACAGTTTTTCTACGAGCAGTACTTC	CASSSGQFFYEQYF
-	TRBV18	-	TRBJ1-2	TGTGCCAGCTCGGCAACTGTGGGAGGTTATAACTATGGCTACACCTTC	CASSATVGGYNYGYTF
-	TRBV27	-	TRBJ2-7	TGTGCCAGCAGTTTATCGGGGCTAGGCAGAGTGGGCGAGCAGTACTTC	CASSLSGLGRVGEQYF
TRBD1	TRBV11-2	-	TRBJ1-2	TGTGCCAGCAGCCCCTCGGACAGGGCCTATGGCTACACCTTC	CASSPSDRAYGYTF
TRBD1	TRBV27	-	TRBJ1-1	TGTGCCAGCAGTTCCCCCTCGACAGGGACGGAGGGAGCTTTCTTT	CASSSPSTGTEGAFF
-	TRBV19	once	TRBJ2-7	TGTGCCAGTAGTATAAGGGGGTTCCCCTCCGAGCAGTACTTC	CASSIRGFPSEQYF
-	TRBV5-6	-	TRBJ1-3	TGTGCCAGCAGCCCCCCCCCGCCGGGGAACACCATATATTTT	CASSPPPPGNTIYF
TRBD1	TRBV7-8	-	TRBJ1-1	TGTGCCAGCAGCTTAGTGGGCAGGGGGCAAGACACTGAAGCTTTCTTT	CASSLVGRGQDTEAFF
TRBD2	TRBV29-1	-	TRBJ2-1	TGCAGCGTTAGGACCGGGACTAGCATATACAATGAGCAGTTCTTC	CSVRTGTSIYNEQFF
-	TRBV4-1	few	TRBJ2-7	TGCGCCAGCAGCCAAGAAGTAGTACAGGGGACTTACGAGCAGTACTTC	CASSQEVVQGTYEQYF
TRBD2	TRBV5-6	-	TRBJ2-3	TGTGCCAGCAGCCTGCGGAGCGGGGGGGCGGTAGATACGCAGTATTTT	CASSLRSGGAVDTQYF
-	TRBV18	-	TRBJ1-1	TGTGCCAGCTCACCAGGGCCGAACACTGAAGCTTTCTTT	CASSPGPNTEAFF
-	TRBV4-3	-	TRBJ2-3	TGCGCCAGCAGCCCCGGACTGTCAGATACGCAGTATTTT	CASSPGLSDTQYF
TRBD1	TRBV15	-	TRBJ1-2	TGTGCCACCAGCAAAGGGACAGAGAATAACTATGGCTACACCTTC	CATSKGTENNYGYTF
TRBD2	TRBV19	-	TRBJ2-7	TGTGCCAGTAGTATAGGTCCGGGACTAGCGGGAACCTACGAGCAGTACTTC	CASSIGPGLAGTYEQYF
-	TRBV27	-	TRBJ2-6	TGTGCCAGCAGTTTGGGGGCAGGGGTGGCTGGGGCCAACGTCCTGACTTTC	CASSLGAGVAGANVLTF
-	TRBV28	-	TRBJ1-2	TGTGCCAGCAGGGACACCCTTTATGGCTACACCTTC	CASRDTLYGYTF
TRBD1	TRBV28	-	TRBJ2-1	TGTGCCAGCAGTTCTACTTTTCGGGACAGGGACTACAATGAGCAGTTCTTC	CASSSTFRDRDYNEQFF
TRBD1	TRBV5-1	-	TRBJ1-4	TGCGCCAGCAGCTTCTACAGGGGCCCCGATAATGAAAAACTGTTTTTT	CASSFYRGPDNEKLFF
-	TRBV7-2	-	TRBJ2-1	TGTGCCAGCAGCCCCAAGGGGAGGCGCCGAACCTACAATGAGCAGTTCTTC	CASSPKGRRRTYNEQFF
-	TRBV19	-	TRBJ1-5	TGTGCCAGTAGTGAGGGACATAGCAATCAGCCCCAGCATTTT	CASSEGHSNQPQHF
TRBD1	TRBV7-9	-	TRBJ1-1	TGTGCCAGCATGGACAGGGGGAACACTGAAGCTTTCTTT	CASMDRGNTEAFF
-	TRBV19	-	TRBJ2-7	TGTGCCAGTAGTTCACCCGCGGGGAGGAGCTCCTACGAGCAGTACTTC	CASSSPAGRSSYEQYF
-	TRBV7-2	few	TRBJ1-6	TGTGCCAGCAGCTTAGGCGGGGGTGCGAATTCACCCCTCCACTTT	CASSLGGGANSPLHF